Following are 23 T cell receptor beta chains from one sample sequenced in a study of T cell changes during pregnancy in multiple sclerosis. Sequencing used immunoSEQ multiplex PCR; TCRdb keeps in-frame clones, though not all of them. The profile covers about 77,000 clones, with around nine tenths appearing a single time and over 1.5% taken by the ten largest. The source material was peripheral blood, sampled before pregnancy. Receptors originate from a female donor with multiple sclerosis, enrolled in a pregnancy study.

The V gene is TRBV6-1, the J gene TRBJ2-1; tentative D call: TRBD1 (5 bases). The CDR3 contains 13 residues. CDR1 is MNHNS and CDR2 is SASEGT in the germline V gene. Trimming removed 6 bases from V and 5 bases from J, with 11 bases in between. CDR3 region: CASSEIQDNEQFF. CDR3 nucleotide sequence: TGTGCCAGCAGCGAAATACAGGACAATGAGCAGTTCTTC.

The rearrangement joins TRBV19 to TRBJ1-6; D remains ambiguous. V lost 10 bases and J lost 0, with 10 bases in between. This CDR3 spans 14 amino acids. Germline-derived CDR1 and CDR2 are LNHDA and SQIVND (reference sequence). The CDR3 sequence is CATVGSSYNSPLHF. DNA for the CDR3: TGTGCCACAGTCGGGAGCTCCTATAATTCACCCCTCCACTTT.

The chain uses TRBV30 and TRBJ1-6, with 8 bases matching TRBD1. The CDR3 spans 18 residues. V trimming: 6 bases; J trimming: 4 bases; junction bases outside the gene matches: 17. Germline CDR1 is GTSNPN and CDR2 is SVGIG (reference sequence). CDR3 region: CACPSTGTGRYYNSPLHF. Written as DNA, the CDR3 is TGTGCCTGTCCTTCGACAGGGACAGGCCGTTATTATAATTCACCCCTCCACTTT.

This clone was picked up one time. The gene calls are TRBV30 and TRBJ1-1; TRBD1 matches 8 bases. Germline CDR1 and CDR2: GTSNPN and SVGIG (reference sequence). The CDR3 loop spans 14 amino acids. The V gene end was trimmed by 6 bases and the J gene end by 6 bases; junction bases not matched to a gene: 12. The CDR3 here is CACQSGGGFAEAFF. The CDR3 DNA sequence: TGTGCCTGCCAGTCAGGGGGCGGCTTCGCTGAAGCTTTCTTT. Together with reference TRBV30 and TRBJ1-1, the CDR3 gives the full variable domain: SQTIHQWPATLVQPVGSPLSLECTVEGTSNPNLYWYRQAAGRGLQLLFYSVGIGQISSEVPQNLSASRPQDRQFILSSKKLLLSDSGFYLCACQSGGGFAEAFFGQGTRLTVV.

The rearrangement joins TRBV7-8 to TRBJ2-7, with TRBD2 identical over 9 bases. The CDR3 loop spans 15 amino acids. Germline V gene lookup returns CDR1 SGHVS and CDR2 FQNEAQ. The junction had 10 bases not matched to a gene; V was cut back by 3 bases and J by 7 bases. The CDR3 sequence: CASSFRVAGAGEQYF. The CDR3 coding sequence is TGTGCCAGCAGCTTTAGAGTAGCGGGGGCGGGGGAGCAGTACTTC.

This clone appeared once. This chain connects TRBV5-4 to TRBJ2-5, with a weak D call TRBD2 (5 bases). V was cut by 4 bases and J by 3 bases, with 13 bases left in between. This CDR3 contains 14 residues. Germline V gene lookup returns CDR1 SGHNT and CDR2 YYREEE (reference sequence). The CDR3 nucleotides are TGTGCCAGCAGCCCCGATCGGGGAAAAGAGACCCAGTACTTC. This encodes CASSPDRGKETQYF.

This chain links TRBV5-1 with TRBJ1-1; D not resolved. Trimming removed 1 base at V and 4 bases at J, with 14 bases between. CDR1 and CDR2 (germline): SGHRS, YFSETQ. The CDR3 has 15 amino acids. Written as DNA, the CDR3 is TGCGCCAGCAGCTTGCCCGGACTCCTAACCACTGAAGCTTTCTTT. This translates into CASSLPGLLTTEAFF.

The chain recombines TRBV28 with TRBJ1-5; D call uncertain. The CDR3 spans 14 residues. The V end lost 5 bases, the J end lost 7 bases, and 15 bases lay between the germline ends. Germline CDR1 MDHEN, CDR2 SYDVKM. The CDR3 reads CASSPGPEEQPQHF. In DNA form, the CDR3 reads TGTGCCAGCAGTCCCGGCCCCGAGGAACAGCCCCAGCATTTT.

The V and J genes are TRBV5-1 and TRBJ1-2; 7 bases are a match to TRBD1. Per the germline V gene, CDR1 is SGHRS and CDR2 is YFSETQ. V was pared by 4 bases and J by 0 bases, with 6 bases of the junction left unmatched. The CDR3 is 15 amino acids. DNA for the CDR3: TGCGCCAGCAGCCTTCGGGACAGTTCTAACTATGGCTACACCTTC. It specifies CASSLRDSSNYGYTF.

The chain uses TRBV6-6 and TRBJ2-1, with TRBD2 identical over 7 bases. Per germline, CDR1 MNHNY and CDR2 SVGAGI (reference sequence). The trim removed 8 bases at V and 7 bases at J, leaving 2 bases unmatched. The CDR3 is 11 residues long. The CDR3, as DNA: TGTGCCAGCCGGGGGGTGAATGAGCAGTTCTTC. The encoded protein is CASRGVNEQFF.

With respect to this clone: A read error may account for a junction end that differs from germline. The gene calls are TRBV5-6 and TRBJ1-1, with 7 bases aligning to TRBD1. The V gene's germline CDR1 is SGHDT and CDR2 YYEEEE. The length of the CDR3 is 13 residues. CDR3 sequence reads: CASSTGRGYMALF. The CDR3 region has the DNA TGTGCCAGCAGTACTGGCAGGGGGTATATGGCTCTCTTT.

V is TRBV7-2 and J is TRBJ1-2; no firm D call. The CDR3 runs 15 residues. The germline CDR1 and CDR2 sequences are SGHTA and FQGNSA. Trimming pared 4 bases from V and 3 bases from J, leaving 15 bases between. The CDR3: CASSSPWAVDYGYTF. As DNA, the CDR3 is TGTGCCAGCAGCTCGCCTTGGGCAGTCGACTATGGCTACACCTTC.

As concerns this clone: The sample contains more than one DNA sequence encoding this CDR3. The chain employs TRBV19 and TRBJ1-1; tentatively, D is TRBD1 (6 bases). The CDR3 is 15 residues long. CDR1 and CDR2 from the germline V gene are LNHDA and SQIVND (reference sequence). V was trimmed by 1 base and J by 0 bases, leaving 9 bases between them. In DNA form, the CDR3 reads TGTGCCAGTAGTATAGGCACAGGGTTGAACACTGAAGCTTTCTTT. Protein product: CASSIGTGLNTEAFF. The full variable domain, in which reference TRBV19 and TRBJ1-1 provide the parts outside the CDR3, is DGGITQSPKYLFRKEGQNVTLSCEQNLNHDAMYWYRQDPGQGLRLIYYSQIVNDFQKGDIAEGYSVSREKKESFPLTVTSAQKNPTAFYLCASSIGTGLNTEAFFGQGTRLTVV.

The V gene is TRBV9, the J gene TRBJ1-2; TRBD1 might be the D (5 bases). This CDR3 is built from 13 residues. CDR1 and CDR2 from the germline V gene are SGDLS and YYNGEE. V was cut by 4 bases and J by 4 bases, with 11 bases left in between. The CDR3 nucleotides are TGTGCCAGCAGCTTGGACATGGTCTATGGCTACACCTTC. The encoded protein is CASSLDMVYGYTF.

The chain employs TRBV30 and TRBJ2-1; TRBD2 is a possible D gene (5 bases). Germline values: CDR1 GTSNPN, CDR2 SVGIG (reference sequence). The CDR3 runs to 14 residues. The V end lost 3 bases, the J end lost 7 bases, and 16 bases lay between the germline ends. The CDR3 DNA sequence: TGTGCCTGGAGCCGGGGATCTGCGAGTAATGAGCAGTTCTTC. Translation: CAWSRGSASNEQFF.

J is TRBJ2-7 and V is TRBV7-8; tentative D call: TRBD2 (6 bases). Trimming shortened V by 2 bases and J by 3 bases, and 14 bases separated the two germline ends. From germline, CDR1 is SGHVS and CDR2 FQNEAQ. The CDR3 loop spans 15 amino acids. The CDR3 here is CASSLPLTRVYEQYF. The CDR3 DNA reads as TGTGCCAGCAGCTTACCACTGACTAGAGTCTACGAGCAGTACTTC.

The rearrangement joins TRBV28 to TRBJ2-5, with TRBD2 matching 9 bases. Per the germline V gene, CDR1 is MDHEN and CDR2 is SYDVKM. The CDR3 is 18 residues long. Germline trimming cut 5 bases from V and 4 bases from J; bases unmatched to any gene: 17. CDR3 in amino acids: CASSPWKKRGAPPETQYF. The CDR3 DNA sequence: TGTGCCAGCAGTCCATGGAAAAAGCGGGGGGCCCCCCCAGAGACCCAGTACTTC.

CDR3: CASATAGVRNEQFF. CDR3 DNA: TGTGCCAGCGCGACCGCCGGGGTTCGCAATGAGCAGTTCTTC. The rearrangement links TRBV27 to TRBJ2-1, with TRBD2 as a possible D gene (5 bases). The V and J ends lost 8 bases and 6 bases respectively, with 17 bases between them. The length of the CDR3 is 14 residues. Germline V gene sequence: CDR1 MNHEY, CDR2 SMNVEV (reference sequence).

This chain links TRBV30 with TRBJ1-6, with a weak D call TRBD1 (6 bases). Germline values: CDR1 GTSNPN, CDR2 SVGIG (reference sequence). V gave up 0 bases and J gave up 7 bases, with 13 bases separating them. The CDR3 is 15 amino acids. The CDR3 sequence is CAWSVRLGANSPLHF. CDR3 sequence (DNA): TGTGCCTGGAGTGTACGCCTGGGGGCAAATTCACCCCTCCACTTT.

This clone was detected only once. The chain links TRBV7-3 to TRBJ1-1; D might be TRBD1 (5 bases). CDR1 SGHTA and CDR2 FQGTGA come from the germline V gene. With 5 bases removed from V and 5 bases from J, the gap between germline ends came to 15 bases. The CDR3 sequence is 14 residues long. The CDR3: CASSPTSGQTEAFF. The DNA of the CDR3 is TGTGCCAGCAGCCCGACTTCCGGACAAACTGAAGCTTTCTTT.

The chain links TRBV5-4 to TRBJ2-5; 11 bases line up with TRBD2. J was trimmed by 5 bases and V by 4 bases; bases with no gene match: 7. CDR3 length equals 15 residues. Germline V gene data show CDR1 as SGHNT and CDR2 as YYREEE (reference sequence). CDR3 sequence (DNA): TGTGCCAGCAGCCCGGTAGCGGGGGGGCGGGAGACCCAGTACTTC. The encoded protein is CASSPVAGGRETQYF.

This sequence joins TRBV30 and TRBJ1-3; tentative D call: TRBD1 (5 bases). CDR3 size: 16 residues. Germline V CDR1 and CDR2: GTSNPN, SVGIG (reference sequence). The V gene lost 2 bases and the J gene lost 3 bases, with 17 bases spanning the gap. In DNA, the CDR3 is TGTGCCTGGAGTCCTGGTCCAGGGCGAGGTGGAAACACCATATATTTT. Residues: CAWSPGPGRGGNTIYF. Full variable domain (outside the CDR3, taken from reference TRBV30 and TRBJ1-3): SQTIHQWPATLVQPVGSPLSLECTVEGTSNPNLYWYRQAAGRGLQLLFYSVGIGQISSEVPQNLSASRPQDRQFILSSKKLLLSDSGFYLCAWSPGPGRGGNTIYFGEGSWLTVV.

This clone was seen a few times. This rearrangement joins TRBV9 to TRBJ1-1; 7 nucleotides match TRBD1. Germline CDR1 reads SGDLS; CDR2 reads YYNGEE. J lost 2 bases, V lost 4 bases, and 11 bases had no gene match. CDR3 length: 16 amino acids. The CDR3 is CASSSIQGDSNTEAFF. The CDR3 DNA is TGTGCCAGCAGCTCTATCCAGGGGGATTCAAACACTGAAGCTTTCTTT.